These 31 T cell receptor beta chains share one sample of origin, sequenced in a study of T cells in Graves' hyperthyroidism and ophthalmopathy. The investigators amplified TCR beta CDR3 regions from RNA transcripts. HTBI primers were employed in a first-round RT-PCR of the TCR CDR3. In TCRdb, the multiplex PCR reads were re-called with MiXCR into one record per CDR3 protein. Of roughly 740,000 distinct CDR3 sequences detected, about 15% appear once; the ten largest clones hold under 8.5%. The sequencing input was blood. These receptors were collected from a young man with Graves' hyperthyroidism.

The rearrangement joins TRBV12-3 or TRBV12-4 to TRBJ2-2, with D perhaps TRBD2 (6 bases). This CDR3 spans 16 amino acids. The V and J ends lost 6 bases and 1 base respectively, with 15 bases between them. CDR3 sequence (DNA): TGTGCCAGCAGCCCGGATCGGGGGAAGAACACCGGGGAGCTGTTTTTT. This codes for CASSPDRGKNTGELFF.

In nucleotides, the CDR3 is TGCAGTGCTAGAGAGGGAGGCGGGAGCGGCACCGGGGAGCTGTTTTTT. This translates into CSAREGGGSGTGELFF. The V gene is TRBV20-1, the J gene TRBJ2-2; 7 bases map to TRBD2. With V trimmed by 0 bases and J by 4 bases, 8 bases remained unmatched. Germline CDR1 is DFQATT and CDR2 is SNEGSKA (reference sequence). This CDR3 is 16 amino acids long.

Many counts were recorded for this clonotype. The chain has TRBV12-3 or TRBV12-4 and TRBJ2-1; D assignment may be TRBD1 or TRBD2 (6 bases each). Trimming left V 2 bases short and J 7 bases short, with 9 bases between. This CDR3 region has 13 residues. This CDR3 is CASSLRGENEQFF. The CDR3 nucleotides are TGTGCCAGCAGTTTAAGGGGGGAAAATGAGCAGTTCTTC.

This clonotype was seen repeatedly, ten times or more. This sequence joins TRBV6-2 or TRBV6-3 and TRBJ2-7, with a weak D call TRBD2 (6 bases). The CDR3 spans 14 residues. Germline V gene data show CDR1 as MNHEY and CDR2 as SVGEGT. V was pared by 9 bases and J by 2 bases, with 17 bases between. DNA of the CDR3: TGTGCCAGTTCTCGACGGGGGACCGCCTACGAGCAGTACTTC. Translating it yields CASSRRGTAYEQYF.

This clonotype was seen many times. The CDR3 loop reads CASSQGHTEAFF. The CDR3 DNA sequence: TGTGCCAGCAGCCAGGGACATACCGAAGCTTTCTTT. The chain employs TRBV3-1 and TRBJ1-1; tentatively, D is TRBD1 (6 bases). Germline V gene lookup returns CDR1 LGHDT and CDR2 YNNKEL (reference sequence). Trimming left V 3 bases short and J 8 bases short, with 10 bases between. The CDR3 loop spans 12 amino acids.

The chain is built from TRBV15 and TRBJ2-1, with D possibly matching TRBD1 (5 bases). CDR1 is LNHNV and CDR2 is YYDKDF in the germline V gene (reference sequence). CDR3 size: 15 residues. V lost 5 bases to trimming and J lost 9 bases, with 20 bases between them. The CDR3 nucleotides read TGTGCCACCAGCTCCCCAGGGCCTGGGCTCGGTGAGCAGTTCTTC. This sequence encodes CATSSPGPGLGEQFF. The full variable domain, completed using reference TRBV15 and TRBJ2-1, is DAMVIQNPRYQVTQFGKPVTLSCSQTLNHNVMYWYQQKSSQAPKLLFHYYDKDFNNEADTPDNFQSRRPNTSFCFLDIRSPGLGDTAMYLCATSSPGPGLGEQFFGPGTRLTVL.

This clonotype turned up a few times. As DNA, the CDR3 is TGCAGCGTTGAAGATAACACCTACGAGCAGTACTTC. It codes for CSVEDNTYEQYF. The gene calls are TRBV29-1 and TRBJ2-7; D not certain. Germline-derived CDR1 and CDR2 are SQVTM and ANQGSEA. The CDR3 totals 12 residues. Trimming removed 0 bases from V and 2 bases from J, with 5 bases in between.

V and J are TRBV20-1 and TRBJ2-5, with D possibly being TRBD2 (5 bases). Germline CDR1 DFQATT, CDR2 SNEGSKA (reference sequence). V was clipped by 1 base and J by 5 bases, with 8 bases between them. This CDR3 spans 12 amino acids. The CDR3 coding sequence is TGCAGTGCTAGAGGGGGAGATGAGACCCAGTACTTC. It specifies CSARGGDETQYF.

This clonotype was recorded a few times. The chain employs TRBV9 and TRBJ1-2; a possible D gene is TRBD1 (6 bases). V was pared by 0 bases and J by 6 bases, with 12 bases between. This CDR3 is built from 14 residues. Germline CDR1 reads SGDLS; CDR2 reads YYNGEE. The CDR3 sequence: CASSVGSGVDGYTF. The CDR3 nucleotides read TGTGCCAGCAGCGTAGGGTCAGGGGTTGATGGCTACACCTTC.

This clonotype was counted ten times or more. V usage is TRBV2 and J usage is TRBJ2-1; D might be TRBD2 (6 bases). Germline lookup yields CDR1 SNHLY and CDR2 FYNNEI. V lost 7 bases and J 6 bases, leaving 13 bases between the germline ends. This CDR3 contains 13 residues. CDR3 protein: CASKSGVGNEQFF. CDR3 nucleotide sequence: TGTGCCAGCAAGTCGGGAGTTGGCAATGAGCAGTTCTTC.

This clonotype was detected ten times or more. J is TRBJ1-5 and V is TRBV6-2 or TRBV6-3; D is ambiguous. Looked up from germline, CDR1 is MNHEY and CDR2 is SVGEGT. The CDR3 has 17 residues. V shed 6 bases and J shed 1 base, with 19 bases lying between them. The CDR3 here is CASSRPRDGLSNQPQHF. In DNA, the CDR3 is TGTGCCAGCAGCCGACCGCGAGACGGACTGAGCAATCAGCCCCAGCATTTT.

This clonotype was detected many times. This chain connects TRBV20-1 to TRBJ2-3; 7 bases map to TRBD2. The CDR3 length is 15 residues. Looked up from germline, CDR1 is DFQATT and CDR2 is SNEGSKA (reference sequence). V shed 0 bases and J 4 bases; nucleotides not matched to a gene: 7. The CDR3 reads CSAREAAGVADTQYF. The DNA for the CDR3 is TGCAGTGCTAGAGAGGCGGCGGGAGTGGCAGATACGCAGTATTTT.

This clonotype was detected ten times or more. The chain is built from TRBV28 and TRBJ2-7; D gene ambiguous. From germline, CDR1 is MDHEN and CDR2 SYDVKM. The ends were cut back, 5 bases at V and 2 bases at J, with 13 bases in the middle. CDR3 length: 14 residues. The CDR3 region has the DNA TGTGCCAGCAGTCCGTCACTTGGTACCTACGAGCAGTACTTC. Amino acid sequence: CASSPSLGTYEQYF.

At least ten counts were recorded for this clonotype. V and J are TRBV2 and TRBJ2-1; 7 bases are shared with TRBD2. J was trimmed by 2 bases and V by 8 bases; bases with no gene match: 6. The CDR3 sequence is 14 residues long. Germline V gene data show CDR1 as SNHLY and CDR2 as FYNNEI. This chain's CDR3 is CASLRRETYNEQFF. The CDR3 DNA reads TGTGCCAGCCTGAGGCGGGAGACCTACAATGAGCAGTTCTTC.

V usage is TRBV9 and J usage is TRBJ2-2, with D perhaps TRBD1 or TRBD2 (6 bases each). The CDR3 loop spans 18 amino acids. V lost 0 bases, J lost 1 base, and 16 bases lay in between. Germline V lookup: CDR1 SGDLS, CDR2 YYNGEE. CDR3 region: CASSVAGGGTLNTGELFF. CDR3 sequence (DNA): TGTGCCAGCAGCGTAGCTGGGGGCGGGACACTGAACACCGGGGAGCTGTTTTTT. The variable domain in full, completed from reference TRBV9 and TRBJ2-2, reads DSGVTQTPKHLITATGQRVTLRCSPRSGDLSVYWYQQSLDQGLQFLIQYYNGEERAKGNILERFSAQQFPDLHSELNLSSLELGDSALYFCASSVAGGGTLNTGELFFGEGSRLTVL.

The table lists this clonotype with a few counts. The rearrangement uses TRBV28 and TRBJ1-5; D is unclear. Trimming left V 7 bases short and J 3 bases short, with 16 bases between. Per germline, CDR1 MDHEN and CDR2 SYDVKM. CDR3 length: 15 amino acids. CDR3 coding DNA: TGTGCCAGCACTAAAAGTTGGCAGATCAATCAGCCCCAGCATTTT. Amino acids: CASTKSWQINQPQHF.

In its sample, this clonotype was seen a few times. The junction does not match germline at one end; this may be a read error. The J gene is TRBJ2-6, the V gene TRBV18; 10 bases map to TRBD1. Germline values: CDR1 KGHSH, CDR2 LQKENI. This CDR3 has 12 residues. The CDR3 loop is CASSPGTGAMAF. The CDR3 DNA is TGTGCCAGCTCACCCGGGACAGGGGCTATGGCTTTC.

At least ten counts were recorded for this clonotype. The CDR3 region is CASSPLPRGPNEQYF. DNA for the CDR3: TGTGCCAGCAGCCCACTCCCCCGGGGACCAAACGAGCAGTACTTC. The gene calls are TRBV7-2 and TRBJ2-7; D may match TRBD1 or TRBD2 (5 bases each). The CDR3 loop spans 15 amino acids. V gave up 5 bases and J gave up 5 bases, with 19 bases separating them. Looked up from germline, CDR1 is SGHTA and CDR2 is FQGNSA.

This clonotype was recorded many times. The CDR3 sequence is CASSPNGLPYEQYF. DNA of the CDR3: TGTGCCAGCAGTCCGAACGGCCTTCCCTACGAGCAGTACTTC. V usage is TRBV28 and J usage is TRBJ2-7; D remains ambiguous. The CDR3 length is 14 residues. The germline gives CDR1 MDHEN, CDR2 SYDVKM. Trimming took off 5 bases at V and 2 bases at J, with 13 bases between the two ends.

The V and J genes are TRBV5-6 and TRBJ1-2; 9 positions agree with TRBD1. This CDR3 has 15 residues. Germline CDR1 SGHDT, CDR2 YYEEEE. J lost 8 bases, V lost 3 bases, and 11 bases had no gene match. The CDR3 reads CASSYYTGGSGGYTF. The CDR3 bases are TGTGCCAGCAGCTACTATACAGGGGGCAGTGGGGGCTACACCTTC.

The V call is TRBV9, the J call TRBJ1-4, with 8 bases fitting TRBD1. This CDR3 spans 15 amino acids. Germline V lookup: CDR1 SGDLS, CDR2 YYNGEE. The junction had 5 bases not matched to a gene; V was cut back by 0 bases and J by 7 bases. This chain's CDR3 is CASSVAGGLGEKLFF. The DNA of the CDR3 is TGTGCCAGCAGCGTAGCAGGGGGCCTGGGTGAAAAACTGTTTTTT.

As to this clonotype: A much larger clone is a single base away; this may be a read error. The chain is built from TRBV19 and TRBJ2-6; perhaps TRBD1 as D (6 bases). CDR3 length equals 16 residues. From germline, CDR1 is LNHDA and CDR2 SQIVND (reference sequence). The CDR3 nucleotides are TGTGCCAGTAGTATAGATGGGGGCTCTGGGGCCAACGTCCCGACTTTC. Amino acids: CASSIDGGSGANVPTF.

Remarks on this clonotype: This may stem from a read error, because a much larger clone lies one nucleotide away. The rearrangement joins TRBV11-2 to TRBJ2-1; no clear D gene. The CDR3 is 11 amino acids. Germline loops: CDR1 SGHAT, CDR2 FQNNGV. CDR3 residues: CASSYNNERFF. The DNA of the CDR3 is TGTGCCAGCAGTTACAACAATGAGCGGTTCTTC.

This clonotype was seen at least ten times. The chain combines TRBV7-9 with TRBJ2-3, with D hard to call. Trimming removed 5 bases from V and 4 bases from J, with 13 bases in between. There are 14 residues in the CDR3. In germline, CDR1 is SEHNR, CDR2 FQNEAQ (reference sequence). As DNA, the CDR3 is TGTGCCAGCAGCCCGACCTATTCGCCAGATACGCAGTATTTT. This encodes CASSPTYSPDTQYF. Combining the CDR3 with reference TRBV7-9 and TRBJ2-3 gives the whole variable domain DTGVSQNPRHKITKRGQNVTFRCDPISEHNRLYWYRQTLGQGPEFLTYFQNEAQLEKSRLLSDRFSAERPKGSFSTLEIQRTEQGDSAMYLCASSPTYSPDTQYFGPGTRLTVL.

There are many counts of this clonotype. V usage is TRBV20-1 and J usage is TRBJ1-5, with 10 bases that match TRBD1. The CDR3 is 16 residues long. V gave up 0 bases and J gave up 7 bases; unmatched junction bases: 9. The germline V gene encodes CDR1 DFQATT and CDR2 SNEGSKA (reference sequence). The CDR3 region has the DNA TGCAGTGCTAGAGAACCGACAGGGGGCAGGGAGCAGCCCCAGCATTTT. Protein product: CSAREPTGGREQPQHF.

The J gene is TRBJ2-3, the V gene TRBV2, with unresolved D. V was trimmed by 1 base and J by 3 bases, leaving 8 bases between them. The CDR3 runs 14 residues. The germline CDR1 and CDR2 sequences are SNHLY and FYNNEI. In DNA, the CDR3 is TGTGCCAGCAGTGAAGAAGGAGCGACAGATACGCAGTATTTT. The encoded protein is CASSEEGATDTQYF. Combining the CDR3 with reference TRBV2 and TRBJ2-3 gives the whole variable domain EPEVTQTPSHQVTQMGQEVILRCVPISNHLYFYWYRQILGQKVEFLVSFYNNEISEKSEIFDDQFSVERPDGSNFTLKIRSTKLEDSAMYFCASSEEGATDTQYFGPGTRLTVL.

This clonotype was seen many times. V and J are TRBV20-1 and TRBJ1-1; no definite D call. Trimming took 8 bases from V and 0 from J, leaving 10 bases between them. Germline CDR1 and CDR2: DFQATT and SNEGSKA (reference sequence). The CDR3 runs 12 residues. For the CDR3, the DNA is TGCAGTCCGTGGGATATGAACACTGAAGCTTTCTTT. Protein product: CSPWDMNTEAFF.

The rearrangement uses TRBV9 and TRBJ1-4; no definite D call. The V and J ends lost 0 bases and 11 bases respectively, with 14 bases between them. The CDR3 consists of 14 residues. Germline V gives CDR1 SGDLS, CDR2 YYNGEE. The CDR3 nucleotides read TGTGCCAGCAGCGTAGCGGCGGTTCCGGACAAACTGTTTTTT. Amino acids: CASSVAAVPDKLFF.

This clonotype was observed at least ten times. The V call is TRBV11-3, the J call TRBJ2-1; no reliable D call. There are 15 residues in the CDR3. Deletions cut 4 bases from V and 2 bases from J, with 12 bases between. Germline V gene sequence: CDR1 SGHNT, CDR2 YENEEA. CDR3 residues: CASSSRTSTYNEQFF. The CDR3 nucleotides read TGTGCCAGCAGCTCGAGGACGAGTACCTACAATGAGCAGTTCTTC.

This clonotype was counted at least ten times. This chain links TRBV11-3 with TRBJ1-1, with no clear D. The germline V and J ends were trimmed by 0 bases and 6 bases, with 14 bases remaining between them. Germline V gene data show CDR1 as SGHNT and CDR2 as YENEEA. The CDR3 runs 15 residues. This CDR3 is CASSLDSQKRAEAFF. The CDR3 nucleotides read TGTGCCAGCAGCTTAGATAGCCAGAAGCGGGCTGAAGCTTTCTTT.

This clonotype has just a few counts. The J gene is TRBJ2-7, the V gene TRBV30, with 14 bases aligning to TRBD2. CDR1 GTSNPN and CDR2 SVGIG come from the germline V gene (reference sequence). The ends lost 0 bases at V and 7 bases at J; junction bases unmatched: 11. The CDR3 spans 17 residues. For the CDR3, the DNA is TGTGCCTGGAGTGTACAGACTAGCGGGAGGGCGGCGGGGGAGCAGTACTTC. Residues: CAWSVQTSGRAAGEQYF.